This TCR beta chain was captured in a study of T cell responses to AZD1222 COVID-19 vaccine. Sequencing was performed with immunoSEQ multiplex PCR; in TCRdb, only in-frame clones are kept and a portion is missing. The table lists fewer than 150,000 clones, roughly nine tenths of them singletons, with 3.4% in the top ten. Notes on the study in general: Vaccine-associated CD4 TCRs ranged over spike, dominating at 160-218 and 743-854. Targets within unmutated variant regions were reportedly found for nearly half of spike-specific TCRs. The study found Spike-specific TCR breadth and depth rose after two AZD1222 doses.

Points on this clone: Its antigen is unidentified.

The clonotype was recovered from an adult in good health. This specimen consisted of peripheral blood, obtained on day 0 of AZD1222 vaccination.

The CDR3 loop reads CATSEGEGRAYEQYF. The CDR3 region has the DNA TGTGCCACCAGCGAGGGGGAGGGGAGAGCCTACGAGCAGTACTTC. V is TRBV24-1 and J is TRBJ2-7; D is perhaps TRBD2 (7 bases). In germline, CDR1 is KGHDR, CDR2 SFDVKD. Trimming took 7 bases from V and 2 from J, leaving 17 bases between them. This CDR3 has 15 amino acids.